This is a list of T cell receptor beta chains from one sample in a study of identical twins. MiXCR, run by TCRdb on the 5' RACE reads, gives a single entry per CDR3 protein. The sample shows around 450,000 distinct CDR3 sequences, around 14% of them seen only once. These same data were also listed under a study on yellow fever vaccine responses in identical twins.

Sequenced input: CD4+ T cells sorted from blood. All receptors derive from a woman aged 18-29 years in good health. The CDR3 runs from the conserved cysteine through the conserved F or W. The D gene is left open where the match is weak. Clone size appears in some rows only: once, few, many, or a class for an expanded clone.

>TRBJ2-1|few|TRBV7-2|NA
TGTGCCAGCAGCTTAACGATCGGCGGTGAGCAGTTCTTC
CASSLTIGGEQFF
>TRBJ2-1|many|TRBV24-1|TRBD2
TGTGCCACCTCAAAGCCGGCTAGCGGGGTCGATGAGCAGTTCTTC
CATSKPASGVDEQFF
>TRBJ2-7|NA|TRBV20-1|NA
TGCAGTGCGGCAGTGGCCTACGAGCAGTACTTC
CSAAVAYEQYF
>TRBJ2-1|few|TRBV20-1|NA
TGCAGTGCAGACGACAACTACAATGAGCAGTTCTTC
CSADDNYNEQFF
>TRBJ2-3|NA|TRBV6-1|NA
TGTGCCAGCAGTCTCAGAATGGGCACAGATACGCAGTATTTT
CASSLRMGTDTQYF
>TRBJ2-3|few|TRBV3-1|NA
TGTGCCAGCAGCCAGATGGGCAGGGACATCACAGATACGCAGTATTTT
CASSQMGRDITDTQYF
>TRBJ1-5|many|TRBV7-9|NA
TGTGCCAGCAGCCCGGACAGTTTTAGCAATCAGCCCCAGCATTTT
CASSPDSFSNQPQHF
>TRBJ2-3|few|TRBV5-1|TRBD1
TGCGCCAGCAGCTTTCGGACAGGGCCTAGCACAGATACGCAGTATTTT
CASSFRTGPSTDTQYF
>TRBJ2-1|few|TRBV5-1|TRBD2
TGCGCCAGCAGCTTATGGACTAGCGGGTACTCCTACAATGAGCAGTTCTTC
CASSLWTSGYSYNEQFF
>TRBJ1-5|many|TRBV12-3/TRBV12-4|TRBD1
TGTGCCAGCAGTTTATCCGCAGGGGGCGGTCAGCCCCAGCATTTT
CASSLSAGGGQPQHF
>TRBJ2-7|NA|TRBV7-9|NA
TGTGCCAGCAGCGCAAGACAGGAGCAGTACTTC
CASSARQEQYF
>TRBJ2-7|once|TRBV29-1|NA
TGCAGCGCTACGACCAGAACCTACGAGCAGTACTTC
CSATTRTYEQYF
>TRBJ2-2|NA|TRBV12-3/TRBV12-4|NA
TGTGCCAGCCAGGGAGAGAGGACCGGGGAGCTGTTTTTT
CASQGERTGELFF
>TRBJ2-1|NA|TRBV5-1|NA
TGCGCCAGCAGCTCCCGCCTGTGGGTAGAGCAGTTCTTC
CASSSRLWVEQFF
>TRBJ2-2|few|TRBV14|NA
TGTGCCAGCAGCCAAGCCGTTGGCGGACCGAACACCGGGGAGCTGTTTTTT
CASSQAVGGPNTGELFF
>TRBJ2-5|few|TRBV24-1|TRBD2
TGTGCCTCTTCGGCTAGCGGGATCTGGGAGACCCAGTACTTC
CASSASGIWETQYF
>TRBJ2-7|few|TRBV7-6|TRBD2
TGTGCCAGCAGCTTGGGACTAGCGGGAGGGGGCTCCTACGAGCAGTACTTC
CASSLGLAGGGSYEQYF
>TRBJ2-6|few|TRBV12-3/TRBV12-4|TRBD1
TGTGCCAGCACCCGATGGGACAGGGGGCGCCCTGGGGCCAACGTCCTGACTTTC
CASTRWDRGRPGANVLTF
>TRBJ2-4|many|TRBV20-1|NA
TGCAGTGCTGCCCCGGACAGGGAGGGAGACATTCAGTACTTC
CSAAPDREGDIQYF
>TRBJ2-7|few|TRBV5-6|TRBD2
TGTGCCAGCAGCTCGCTTAGCGGGACCGCTGGCGCCTACGAGCAGTACTTC
CASSSLSGTAGAYEQYF
>TRBJ2-1|NA|TRBV20-1|NA
TGCAGTGCTAGTCCCGCGGGCCGATACAATGAGCAGTTCTTC
CSASPAGRYNEQFF
>TRBJ1-6|many|TRBV7-8|TRBD1
TGTGCCAGCAGCTTAACCTTGACAGGGCTTCCACCCCTCCACTTT
CASSLTLTGLPPLHF
>TRBJ2-3|NA|TRBV20-1|TRBD1
TGCAGTTCCGACGGGACAGCTAGCACAGATACGCAGTATTTT
CSSDGTASTDTQYF
>TRBJ2-5|many|TRBV30|NA
TGTGCCTGGAGTTCCGAGGGGTGGACCCAGTACTTC
CAWSSEGWTQYF
>TRBJ2-7|few|TRBV6-2/TRBV6-3|NA
TGTGCCAGCAGGCCAGACGGGAGACTCCTTCACGAGCAGTACTTC
CASRPDGRLLHEQYF
>TRBJ2-2|NA|TRBV18|NA
TGTGCCAGCTCACCACAGACTGCATCAGGGGAGCTGTTTTTT
CASSPQTASGELFF
>TRBJ2-1|few|TRBV24-1|NA
TGTGCCACCAGTGATTTTTCTACCAAAGAGCAGTTCTTC
CATSDFSTKEQFF
>TRBJ2-5|few|TRBV20-1|NA
TGCAGTGCTAGAGAATGGGCGGCTCAAGAGACCCAGTACTTC
CSAREWAAQETQYF
>TRBJ1-3|few|TRBV20-1|TRBD1
TGCAGTGCTAGTAGGGACAGGGGCTCTGGAAACACCATATATTTT
CSASRDRGSGNTIYF
>TRBJ2-7|few|TRBV4-2|TRBD2
TGTGCCAGCAGCCAAGAGGGGGCTAGCGGGGACGAGCAGTACTTC
CASSQEGASGDEQYF
>TRBJ2-1|NA|TRBV11-1|NA
TGTGCCAGCAGCTTAGTTCGGGGACCCTGGATGGGTAATGAGCAGTTCTTC
CASSLVRGPWMGNEQFF
>TRBJ2-2|NA|TRBV7-8|NA
TGTGCCAGCAGCTTAGCTTTGGGGTCCACCGGGGAGCTGTTTTTT
CASSLALGSTGELFF
>TRBJ2-3|few|TRBV15|TRBD2
TGTGCCACCAGCAGAGAGCCACTAGCGGGAGGGCCGGGGGATACGCAGTATTTT
CATSREPLAGGPGDTQYF
>TRBJ2-5|NA|TRBV19|TRBD1
TGTGCCAGTAGTGAAGGACAGGGTGGGAAAGAGACCCAGTACTTC
CASSEGQGGKETQYF
>TRBJ2-3|few|TRBV2|NA
TGTGCCAGCTCCTGGGTCGCAGGGGAGGGTGTAGAAGATACGCAGTATTTT
CASSWVAGEGVEDTQYF
>TRBJ2-6|NA|TRBV6-2/TRBV6-3|NA
TGTGCCAGCAGTTACCCCCAGAAGGGTGGGGCCAACGTCCTGACTTTC
CASSYPQKGGANVLTF
>TRBJ2-5|NA|TRBV29-1|NA
TGCAGCGCCGCTGGGGGGGGCGAGACCCAGTACTTC
CSAAGGGETQYF
>TRBJ2-5|NA|TRBV11-2|TRBD1
TGTGCCAGCAGCTTACTGACAGGGGGCTTAGAGACCCAGTACTTC
CASSLLTGGLETQYF
>TRBJ2-7|NA|TRBV12-3/TRBV12-4|TRBD1
TGTGCCAGCAGTTTGAGGGACAGGGGGCTGTACGAGCAGTACTTC
CASSLRDRGLYEQYF
>TRBJ1-5|few|TRBV5-6|NA
TGTGCCAGCAGCTTGGGAGCAGACCGTCGCAATCAGCCCCAGCATTTT
CASSLGADRRNQPQHF
>TRBJ2-3|NA|TRBV5-1|NA
TGCGCCAGCAAGCAGGGCGGAAATACGCAGTATTTT
CASKQGGNTQYF
>TRBJ2-1|many|TRBV11-3|NA
TGTGCCAGCAGCTTTGACCGGAAAGACAATGAGCAGTTCTTC
CASSFDRKDNEQFF